Described below is a single T cell receptor beta chain sequence and its context. The data were produced by immunoSEQ multiplex PCR, yet TCRdb's version contains in-frame clones alone and is incomplete. The sample consists of 230,000 or so clones, around 94% of them appearing once. This CDR3 contains 11 residues. Germline V gene data show CDR1 as DFQATT and CDR2 as SNEGSKA (reference sequence). The V end was cut by 6 bases, the J end by 8 bases, with 10 bases between. The record originates from a study of control samples from healthy donors and cancer patients. V usage is TRBV20-1 and J usage is TRBJ1-4, with D possibly TRBD1 on 5 matching bases. This TCR was sampled from a man between 45 and 60 years old in good health. Sample: blood. The CDR3 DNA is TGCAGTGCAGGGGCTGGGGAAAAACTGTTTTTT. It translates to CSAGAGEKLFF.